Below, 16 T cell receptor beta chains from the same sample are listed, as sequenced in a study of OX40 agonist ivuxolimab in advanced cancers. The protocol was immunoSEQ multiplex PCR, while the TCRdb copy is restricted to in-frame clones and leaves out a portion. The data hold about 70,000 clones, with 80% to 95% observed a single time. The starting material was CD4+ or CD8+ T cells sorted from blood, obtained in a trial of the OX40 agonist ivuxolimab. Receptor source: an adult with an advanced solid tumor such as melanoma, head and neck, liver or kidney cancer.

The CDR3 reads CASSTTGTGGDEQFF. DNA for the CDR3: TGTGCCAGCAGCACCACCGGGACTGGGGGCGATGAGCAGTTCTTC. This rearrangement joins TRBV7-3 to TRBJ2-1, with D tentatively TRBD1 or TRBD2 (6 bases each). V dropped 5 bases and J dropped 8 bases, with 19 bases sitting between them. Germline V CDR1 and CDR2: SGHTA, FQGTGA. This CDR3 is built from 15 residues.

The CDR3 is CASSVDQGQGYEQYF. CDR3 DNA: TGTGCCAGCAGCGTAGATCAGGGGCAGGGCTACGAGCAGTACTTC. The rearrangement links TRBV9 to TRBJ2-7; perhaps TRBD1 as D (6 bases). V lost 0 bases to trimming and J lost 3 bases, with 13 bases between them. There are 15 residues in the CDR3. Germline V gene lookup returns CDR1 SGDLS and CDR2 YYNGEE.

The V call is TRBV28, the J call TRBJ1-2; D gene unclear. V was shortened by 3 bases and J by 1 base, with 12 bases between the two germline ends. The V gene's germline CDR1 is MDHEN and CDR2 SYDVKM. This CDR3 spans 15 amino acids. The CDR3 reads CASSLGRGINYGYTF. Here the CDR3 DNA reads TGTGCCAGCAGTTTGGGCAGAGGGATTAACTATGGCTACACCTTC.

The chain recombines TRBV11-2 with TRBJ2-7, with TRBD2 identical over 8 bases. The CDR3 length is 16 residues. Trimming removed 4 bases from V and 5 bases from J; junction bases left unmatched: 13. CDR1 is SGHAT and CDR2 is FQNNGV in the germline V gene. CDR3 sequence: CASSWPPGLGSHEQYF. The CDR3, as DNA: TGTGCCAGCAGCTGGCCACCGGGACTAGGATCCCACGAGCAGTACTTC.

The V gene is TRBV9, the J gene TRBJ2-7; 8 bases fit TRBD2. The CDR3 consists of 15 residues. The trim removed 4 bases at V and 2 bases at J, leaving 8 bases unmatched. Germline values: CDR1 SGDLS, CDR2 YYNGEE. In nucleotides, the CDR3 is TGTGCCAGCAGCCCGGGAGGCGGGGGGCCCTACGAGCAGTACTTC. This sequence encodes CASSPGGGGPYEQYF.

This clone was recorded once. The chain combines TRBV4-1 with TRBJ1-2, with D unresolved. The CDR3 has 15 amino acids. Trimming took off 3 bases at V and 0 bases at J, with 11 bases between the two ends. The V gene's germline CDR1 is MGHRA and CDR2 YSYEKL. CDR3 DNA sequence: TGCGCCAGCAGCCAGACAAGGACCTCTAACTATGGCTACACCTTC. Translated: CASSQTRTSNYGYTF.

The chain recombines TRBV13 with TRBJ2-7; D call uncertain. Germline V gene data show CDR1 as PRHDT and CDR2 as FYEKMQ (reference sequence). The germline V and J ends were trimmed by 5 bases and 0 bases, with 11 bases remaining between them. CDR3 length equals 14 residues. The CDR3 region is CASSRWVSSYEQYF. The CDR3 DNA reads TGTGCCAGCAGCCGATGGGTGAGCTCCTACGAGCAGTACTTC.

The CDR3 DNA reads as TGTGCCAGCAGCCACCCGGGACTGGCTGGCGAGCAGTACTTC. Translated: CASSHPGLAGEQYF. The chain couples TRBV4-2 to TRBJ2-7, with D perhaps TRBD2 (6 bases). Germline CDR1 and CDR2: LGHNA and YNFKEQ. The germline V and J ends were trimmed by 3 bases and 6 bases, with 15 bases remaining between them. This CDR3 spans 14 amino acids.

CDR3 nucleotides: TGTGCCAGCAGACAACAACCAGATACGCAGTATTTT. This translates into CASRQQPDTQYF. The rearrangement links TRBV7-9 to TRBJ2-3, with unresolved D. CDR1 and CDR2 from the germline V gene are SEHNR and FQNEAQ (reference sequence). The CDR3 spans 12 residues. The V and J ends lost 6 bases and 4 bases respectively, with 8 bases between them.

The chain links TRBV5-8 to TRBJ1-5; 8 nucleotides align to TRBD1. The CDR3 runs 14 residues. The germline V gene has CDR1 SGHTS and CDR2 YDEGEE. The V and J ends lost 6 bases and 4 bases, in that order; junction bases with no gene match: 6. The CDR3 reads CASTVQGENQPQHF. The CDR3 nucleotides are TGTGCCAGCACCGTACAGGGGGAAAATCAGCCCCAGCATTTT.

The J gene is TRBJ2-7, the V gene TRBV6-1, with D perhaps matching TRBD1 (5 bases). The CDR3 sequence is 14 residues long. CDR1 MNHNS and CDR2 SASEGT come from the germline V gene. Trimming removed 3 bases from V and 4 bases from J, with 13 bases in between. The DNA for the CDR3 is TGTGCCAGCAGTGATGGGGCAGGGTTGTACGAGCAGTACTTC. Its translation: CASSDGAGLYEQYF.

CDR3 region: CASSLGQGGQPQHF. CDR3 bases: TGTGCCAGCAGCTTAGGACAGGGAGGACAGCCCCAGCATTTT. The chain joins TRBV13 to TRBJ1-5; D possibly corresponds to TRBD1 (6 bases). V dropped 0 bases and J dropped 7 bases, with 10 bases sitting between them. Germline CDR1 and CDR2: PRHDT and FYEKMQ (reference sequence). The CDR3 is made up of 14 amino acids.

This sequence joins TRBV13 and TRBJ2-5; tentative D call: TRBD1 (5 bases). Germline V CDR1 and CDR2: PRHDT, FYEKMQ (reference sequence). V was pared by 4 bases and J by 1 base, with 7 bases between. The CDR3 spans 13 residues. CDR3 coding DNA: TGTGCCAGCAGCTCAGGGTTCCAAGAGACCCAGTACTTC. Amino acid sequence: CASSSGFQETQYF.

This chain joins TRBV4-1 and TRBJ1-6; tentatively, D is TRBD1 (6 bases). This CDR3 spans 15 amino acids. V lost 1 base and J lost 9, with 13 bases in between. Germline loops: CDR1 MGHRA, CDR2 YSYEKL. The CDR3 DNA follows: TGCGCCAGCAGCCAAGCCGGACAGTCGGTTTCACCCCTCCACTTT. This sequence encodes CASSQAGQSVSPLHF.

This chain uses TRBV28 with TRBJ1-5, with TRBD1 matching 9 bases. The CDR3 extends over 16 amino acids. In germline, CDR1 is MDHEN, CDR2 SYDVKM. The junction had 14 bases not matched to a gene; V was cut back by 2 bases and J by 12 bases. CDR3 DNA sequence: TGTGCCAGCAGTTTAAAAACAGGGGGCCCCAAATATCTCCAGCATTTT. Its protein is CASSLKTGGPKYLQHF.

The chain uses TRBV9 and TRBJ2-3; the D gene could be TRBD1 or TRBD2 (5 bases each). The germline gives CDR1 SGDLS, CDR2 YYNGEE. The V gene lost 0 bases and the J gene lost 2 bases, with 16 bases spanning the gap. This CDR3 comprises 17 residues. CDR3 residues: CASSVEDIIGVTDTQYF. The CDR3 coding sequence is TGTGCCAGCAGCGTAGAGGACATAATCGGGGTCACAGATACGCAGTATTTT.